This T cell receptor (beta chain) was identified in a study of blood T cells in healthy people across ages. Study-level results: Long-lived donors exceeded aged donors in naive CD4+ cells and diversity.

As for this clonotype: Its antigen is unknown.

This CDR3 is 15 amino acids long. Between the trimmed V and J ends, which lost 7 bases and 2 bases, there was a span of 16 bases. Together with a sample-barcoded 5' primer, a J-beta primer mix was included in a second PCR lasting about 7 to 11 cycles. TCRdb analysed the 5' RACE reads with MiXCR anew, one entry per CDR3 protein. This table holds fewer than 950,000 distinct CDR3 sequences, about 34% found once. The chain uses TRBV12-3 or TRBV12-4 and TRBJ2-3; D remains ambiguous. Sequenced material: blood. The sequence was obtained from a man aged 18 to 29 in good health. CDR3 region: CASNDKRTFTDTQYF. CDR3 in DNA: TGTGCCAGCAACGATAAAAGAACCTTCACAGATACGCAGTATTTT.